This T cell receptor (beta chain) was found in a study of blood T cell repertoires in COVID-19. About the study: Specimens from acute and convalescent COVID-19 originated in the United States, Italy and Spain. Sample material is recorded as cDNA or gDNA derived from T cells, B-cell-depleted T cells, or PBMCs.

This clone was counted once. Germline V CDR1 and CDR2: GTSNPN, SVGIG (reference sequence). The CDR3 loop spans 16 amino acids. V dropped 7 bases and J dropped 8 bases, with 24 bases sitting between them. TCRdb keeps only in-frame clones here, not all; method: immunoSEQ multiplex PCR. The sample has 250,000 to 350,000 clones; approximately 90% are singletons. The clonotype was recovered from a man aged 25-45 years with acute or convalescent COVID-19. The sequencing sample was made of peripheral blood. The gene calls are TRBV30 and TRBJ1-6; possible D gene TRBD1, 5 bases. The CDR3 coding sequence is TGTGCCTTTGCACCTGATGGGGCGCGATTATATTCACCCCTCCACTTT. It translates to CAFAPDGARLYSPLHF.